This T cell receptor beta chain was captured by sequencing in a study of chemoradiotherapy in HPV16-positive cancers. The study's findings and limits: Only a couple of HPV16-positive patients supplied the functional HPV-specificity definition.

Per the germline V gene, CDR1 is LNHDA and CDR2 is SQIVND (reference sequence). Trimming left V 9 bases short and J 0 bases short, with 12 bases between. CDR3 length equals 14 residues. Repertoires were generated with immunoSEQ multiplex PCR, while TCRdb's copy carries only in-frame clones and drops some. The table has roughly 13,000 clones, about 92% seen once; the top ten hold 3.5% to 4.5%. Comments on this clone: The antigen remains unidentified.

The input for sequencing was tumor tissue, taken from a patient who underwent chemoradiotherapy. V is TRBV19 and J is TRBJ2-1, with D possibly being TRBD1 or TRBD2 (5 bases each). The source is a human donor with HPV-associated anogenital cancer. The CDR3 sequence is CASSLGASYNEQFF. The DNA for the CDR3 is TGTGCCAGCTCCCTCGGGGCCTCCTACAATGAGCAGTTCTTC.